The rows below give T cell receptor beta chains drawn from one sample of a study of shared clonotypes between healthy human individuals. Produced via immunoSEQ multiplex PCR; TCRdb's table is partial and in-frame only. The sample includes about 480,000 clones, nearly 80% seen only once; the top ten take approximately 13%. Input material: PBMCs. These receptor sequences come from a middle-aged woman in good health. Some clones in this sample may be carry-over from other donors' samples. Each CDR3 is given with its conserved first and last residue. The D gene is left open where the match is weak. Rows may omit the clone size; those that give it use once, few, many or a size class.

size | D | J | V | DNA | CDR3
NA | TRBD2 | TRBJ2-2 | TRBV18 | TGTGCCAGCTCGCCCCAGCGGGGCGCGAACACCGGGGAGCTGTTTTTT | CASSPQRGANTGELFF
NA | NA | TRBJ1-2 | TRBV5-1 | TGCGCCAGCAAGGGTTTAGAGGGATCTAACTATGGCTACACCTTC | CASKGLEGSNYGYTF
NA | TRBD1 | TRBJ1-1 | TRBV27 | TGTGCCAGCAGTTTAGTGGCGCAGGGGGCCAACACTGAAGCTTTCTTT | CASSLVAQGANTEAFF
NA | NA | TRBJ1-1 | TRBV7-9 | TGTGCCAGCAGTTCCACAGCGGTTAGATTGAACACTGAAGCTTTCTTT | CASSSTAVRLNTEAFF
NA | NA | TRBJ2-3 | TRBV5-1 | TGCGCCAGCAGCTTGGAGAGGGGTGATTCAGATACGCAGTATTTT | CASSLERGDSDTQYF
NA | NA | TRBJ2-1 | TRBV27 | TGTGCCAGCAGCACCACCGACTGGACCCATGAGCAGTTCTTC | CASSTTDWTHEQFF
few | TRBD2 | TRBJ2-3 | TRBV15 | TGTGCCACCAGCAGAGAGAGGGGAGGGGCAGATACGCAGTATTTT | CATSRERGGADTQYF
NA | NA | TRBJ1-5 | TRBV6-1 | TGTGCCAGCAAGGCATTTTCCAATAGCAATCAGCCCCAGCATTTT | CASKAFSNSNQPQHF
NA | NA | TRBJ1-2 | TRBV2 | TGTGCCAGCATGGGGGAGGGCGTAACCTATGGCTACACCTTC | CASMGEGVTYGYTF
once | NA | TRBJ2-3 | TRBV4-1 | TGCGCCAGCAGCCAAGACGGGCGAACTAGCACAGATACGCAGTATTTT | CASSQDGRTSTDTQYF
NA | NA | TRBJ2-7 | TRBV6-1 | TGTGCCAGCAGCCGACCAGAGAACTACGAGCAGTACTTC | CASSRPENYEQYF
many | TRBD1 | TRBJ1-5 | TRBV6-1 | TGTGCCAGCGGGAGGGGACAGGGTAGCAATCAGCCCCAGCATTTT | CASGRGQGSNQPQHF
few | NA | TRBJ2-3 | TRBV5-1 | TGCGCCAGCAGCTCTTACCGCACAGATACGCAGTATTTT | CASSSYRTDTQYF
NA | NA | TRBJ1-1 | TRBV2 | TGTGCCAGCAGTGCAGGAAACACTGAAGCTTTCTTT | CASSAGNTEAFF
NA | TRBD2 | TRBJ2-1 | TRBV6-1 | TGTGCCAGCAAAAGACTAGCGGCATCCTACAATGAGCAGTTCTTC | CASKRLAASYNEQFF
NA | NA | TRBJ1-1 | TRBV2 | TGTGCCAGCAACGAAGGGAACACTGAAGCTTTCTTT | CASNEGNTEAFF
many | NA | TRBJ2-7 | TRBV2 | TGTGCCAGCAGTGAAGCGCTCGGACAGCAGTACTTC | CASSEALGQQYF
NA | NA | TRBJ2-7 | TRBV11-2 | TGTGCCAGCAGCTTACTCAACTACGAGCAGTACTTC | CASSLLNYEQYF
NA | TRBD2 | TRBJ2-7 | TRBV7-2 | TGTGCCAGCAGCCGGACTAGCGGGAGCTCCTACGAGCAGTACTTC | CASSRTSGSSYEQYF
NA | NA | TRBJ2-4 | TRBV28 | TGTGCCAGCAGTTTACACGGAACGCTAGCCAAAAACATTCAGTACTTC | CASSLHGTLAKNIQYF
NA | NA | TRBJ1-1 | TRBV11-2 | TGTGCCAGCAGCTTAGATACGGGCTGGGACACTGAAGCTTTCTTT | CASSLDTGWDTEAFF
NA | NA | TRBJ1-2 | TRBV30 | TGTGCCTGGGCTCCAGCGACCTATGGCTACACCTTC | CAWAPATYGYTF
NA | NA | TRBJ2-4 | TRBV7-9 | TGTGCCAGCAGCATAGGAGATTTGTACTTC | CASSIGDLYF
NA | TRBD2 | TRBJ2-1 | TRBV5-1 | TGCGCCAGCAGCTTGTGGGGACTAGCGGGAGTACCCAATGAGCAGTTCTTC | CASSLWGLAGVPNEQFF
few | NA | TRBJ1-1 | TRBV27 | TGTGCCAGCAGTTCACCCCCCAAAGGGTCTAAAGCTTTCTTT | CASSSPPKGSKAFF
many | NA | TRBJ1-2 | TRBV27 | TGTGCCAGCAGTTTATTGGGCAGAAACAACTATGGCTACACCTTC | CASSLLGRNNYGYTF
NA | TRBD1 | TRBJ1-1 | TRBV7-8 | TGTGCCAGCAGCTTAGCGACAGGGGTGGACACTGAAGCTTTCTTT | CASSLATGVDTEAFF
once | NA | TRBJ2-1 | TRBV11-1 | TGTGCCAGCAGCTACCATGGGACCCAGGGAGTTCATGAGCAGTTCTTC | CASSYHGTQGVHEQFF
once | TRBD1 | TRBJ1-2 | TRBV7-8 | TGTGCCAGCAGCACTAGCTGGGACAGAAAGACCTTC | CASSTSWDRKTF
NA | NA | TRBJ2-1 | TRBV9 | TGTGCCAGCAGCGTAAGGAGGGACTCCTACAATGAGCAGTTCTTC | CASSVRRDSYNEQFF
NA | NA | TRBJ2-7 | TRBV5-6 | TGTGCCAGCAGCTTGTACAGCAAACCTTACGAGCAGTACTTC | CASSLYSKPYEQYF
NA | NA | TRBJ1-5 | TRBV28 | TGTGCCAGCAGTGAGGTGAGGAATCAGCCCCAGCATTTT | CASSEVRNQPQHF